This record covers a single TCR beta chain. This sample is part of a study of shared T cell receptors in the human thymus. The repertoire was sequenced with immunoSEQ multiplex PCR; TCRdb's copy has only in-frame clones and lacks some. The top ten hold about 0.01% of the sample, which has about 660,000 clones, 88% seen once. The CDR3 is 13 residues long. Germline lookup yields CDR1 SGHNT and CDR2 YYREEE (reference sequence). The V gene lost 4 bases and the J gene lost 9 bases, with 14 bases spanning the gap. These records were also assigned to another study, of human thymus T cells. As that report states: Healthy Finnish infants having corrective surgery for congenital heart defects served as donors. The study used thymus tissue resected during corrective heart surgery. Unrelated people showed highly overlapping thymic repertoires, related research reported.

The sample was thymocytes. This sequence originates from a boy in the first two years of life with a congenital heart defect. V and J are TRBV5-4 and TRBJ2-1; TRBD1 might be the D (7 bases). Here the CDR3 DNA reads TGTGCCAGCAGCGGCACCAGGGGGGCTGAGCAGTTCTTC. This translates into CASSGTRGAEQFF.